This T cell receptor beta chain was identified during a study of T cell repertoires in cytomegalovirus infection. The wider study: TCR beta signatures that were public indicated CMV infection and matching HLA type.

The CDR3 is 15 amino acids. Germline V gene lookup returns CDR1 SGHNT and CDR2 YYREEE (reference sequence). The V gene end was trimmed by 4 bases and the J gene end by 3 bases; junction bases not matched to a gene: 9. There are a few counts of this clonotype. Its antigen remains unidentified. TCRdb re-derived calls from the reads in MiXCR, one entry per CDR3 protein. The data contain 600,000 to 700,000 distinct CDR3 sequences, around 32% of them singletons. This specimen consisted of cultured PBMCs, obtained from culture after CMV antigen stimulation. The V gene is TRBV5-4, the J gene TRBJ1-1, with 7 positions matching TRBD1. The receptor was isolated from a human donor in good health (CMV status not recorded). Some clones in this sample may be carry-over from other donors' samples. The CDR3 nucleotides read TGTGCCAGCAGCGCGACAGGGCGAGGGGACACTGAAGCTTTCTTT. As protein: CASSATGRGDTEAFF.